This T cell receptor (beta chain) emerged from a study of regulatory T cells in long-lasting Graves disease. Whole-study context: Persistence in Graves' disease required over 5 years of antithyroid drugs plus positive TSH receptor antibodies.

Trimming left V 3 bases short and J 7 bases short, with 10 bases between. This CDR3 is 11 amino acids long. CDR1 is DFQATT and CDR2 is SNEGSKA in the germline V gene (reference sequence). Libraries of TCR beta came from iRepertoire HTBI primers plus Arm-PCR of CDR3 regions. MiXCR, run by TCRdb on the multiplex PCR reads, gives a single entry per CDR3 protein. The table shows 300,000 to 400,000 distinct CDR3 sequences, with roughly a fifth occurring only once. In this sample, this clonotype turned up many times. Documented time point: persistent/refractory GD, antithyroid drugs over 5 years with positive TRAb. PBMC RNA served as the TCR library source.

Here the sequenced sample was peripheral blood mononuclear cells (PBMCs), taken when the disease was refractory, from a patient treated with antithyroid drugs. The source is a female donor with Graves disease. The genes are TRBV20-1 and TRBJ2-7; the D is unclear. This CDR3 reads CSASLLGEQYF. As DNA, the CDR3 is TGCAGTGCTAGCTTACTGGGAGAGCAGTACTTC.